The sequence of this T cell receptor (beta chain) was determined in a study of blood T cell repertoires in COVID-19. Turning to the study itself: The cDNA or gDNA used as material had been derived from T cells, B-cell-depleted T cells, or PBMCs.

The CDR3 length is 15 residues. Germline CDR1 is MDHEN and CDR2 is SYDVKM. The V gene lost 3 bases and the J gene lost 8 bases, with 16 bases spanning the gap. In the original analysis: Researchers report that nucleated cell counts were estimated from reference gene primer amplification. This table comes from immunoSEQ multiplex PCR, and its TCRdb copy is limited to in-frame clones, with some not included. V and J calls and clone size are as listed in that table; D and trimming were resolved from the DNA. The sample lists about 110,000 clones, approximately 90% occurring once. This receptor was identified in a woman over 75 with acute or convalescent COVID-19. The sample was peripheral blood. This sequence joins TRBV28 and TRBJ1-4; D might be TRBD1 (6 bases). CDR3: CASSFVGRGGEKLFF. In DNA form, the CDR3 reads TGTGCCAGCAGTTTTGTCGGCAGGGGTGGCGAAAAACTGTTTTTT.